This is a list of T cell receptor beta chains from one sample in a study of vaccination and CD4 T cells after COVID-19. These receptors' antigens are unknown. TCRdb processed the PCR reads anew with MiXCR; each CDR3 protein has one entry. The table records some 21,000 distinct CDR3 sequences, 35% to 40% of them present only once. The source was CD4+ T cells from blood, cultured in vitro, collected before SARS-CoV-2 vaccination. These receptors were collected from a human donor who had recovered from COVID-19. The CDR3 runs from the conserved cysteine through the conserved F or W. The D gene is left open where the match is weak. Rows may omit the clone size; those that give it use once, few, many or a size class.

j_call | v_call | clone_size | d_call | cdr3_aa | cdr3_nt
TRBJ2-3 | TRBV19 | few | TRBD1 | CASSKAGTGPPDTQYF | TGTGCCAGTAGTAAAGCCGGGACAGGACCGCCAGATACGCAGTATTTT
TRBJ1-2 | TRBV11-3 | - | - | CTSSLNQGGYTF | TGTACCAGCAGCTTAAATCAGGGCGGCTACACCTTC
TRBJ1-5 | TRBV7-2 | medium-sized | - | CASSLGVNQPQHF | TGTGCCAGCAGCTTAGGAGTCAATCAGCCCCAGCATTTT
TRBJ2-3 | TRBV24-1 | - | TRBD2 | CATSGSGGGTDTQYF | TGTGCCACCAGTGGATCCGGGGGAGGGACAGATACGCAGTATTTT
TRBJ1-6 | TRBV6-2/TRBV6-3 | - | - | CASSYSGGNSPLHF | TGTGCCAGCAGTTACTCCGGGGGCAATTCACCCCTCCACTTT
TRBJ1-2 | TRBV2 | - | - | CASSELGQGYGYTF | TGTGCCAGCAGTGAATTAGGGCAGGGGTATGGCTACACCTTC
TRBJ2-7 | TRBV11-3 | - | - | CASSPLGGRSSYEQYF | TGTGCCAGCAGCCCCCTGGGCGGACGAAGCTCCTACGAGCAGTACTTC
TRBJ1-3 | TRBV12-3/TRBV12-4 | few | - | CASSRSTGNTIYF | TGTGCCAGCAGTCGCTCAACGGGAAACACCATATATTTT
TRBJ2-3 | TRBV28 | - | TRBD2 | CASSLSAGVGTDTQYF | TGTGCCAGCAGTTTATCAGCGGGAGTGGGCACAGATACGCAGTATTTT
TRBJ2-3 | TRBV20-1 | few | TRBD2 | CSARDFGLAGNTDTQYF | TGCAGTGCTAGAGATTTTGGACTAGCGGGAAACACAGATACGCAGTATTTT
TRBJ2-5 | TRBV5-4 | - | TRBD2 | CASSLTSGGQETQYF | TGTGCCAGCAGCTTGACTAGCGGGGGGCAAGAGACCCAGTACTTC
TRBJ1-5 | TRBV12-3/TRBV12-4 | - | - | CASSFQERQPQHF | TGTGCCAGCAGTTTCCAGGAAAGACAGCCCCAGCATTTT
TRBJ2-7 | TRBV6-1 | - | - | CASSRLGTETYEQYF | TGTGCCAGCAGTCGTTTAGGGACTGAGACCTACGAGCAGTACTTC
TRBJ1-1 | TRBV12-3/TRBV12-4 | - | TRBD1 | CASRTTGQGVGAFF | TGTGCCAGCAGGACCACGGGACAGGGGGTAGGGGCTTTCTTT
TRBJ1-1 | TRBV18 | few | - | CASSPPQNTEAFF | TGTGCCAGCTCACCACCCCAGAACACTGAAGCTTTCTTT
TRBJ2-3 | TRBV20-1 | - | TRBD2 | CSARGRTSGSPRTQYF | TGCAGTGCTAGAGGTCGGACTAGCGGGAGTCCCCGTACGCAGTATTTT
TRBJ2-3 | TRBV20-1 | few | - | CSARADSDTQYF | TGCAGTGCTAGAGCTGACTCAGATACGCAGTATTTT
TRBJ2-5 | TRBV2 | few | TRBD1 | CASSGLGTGVAETQYF | TGTGCCAGCAGTGGTCTCGGGACAGGGGTGGCAGAGACCCAGTACTTC
TRBJ1-2 | TRBV29-1 | - | TRBD1 | CSVPRGTASYGYTF | TGCAGCGTTCCGCGGGGGACAGCATCCTATGGCTACACCTTC
TRBJ2-3 | TRBV27 | - | - | CASSLSGRSTDTQYF | TGTGCCAGCAGTTTATCGGGCAGGAGCACAGATACGCAGTATTTT
TRBJ1-6 | TRBV12-3/TRBV12-4 | - | TRBD1 | CASSLNRGDSPLHF | TGTGCCAGCAGTTTAAACAGGGGGGATTCACCCCTCCACTTT
TRBJ1-1 | TRBV9 | - | TRBD1 | CASSQGGNTEAFF | TGTGCCAGCAGCCAGGGGGGCAACACTGAAGCTTTCTTT
TRBJ1-1 | TRBV5-4 | - | TRBD1 | CASSGRQGNTEAFF | TGTGCCAGCAGCGGACGACAGGGGAACACTGAAGCTTTCTTT
TRBJ1-2 | TRBV4-2 | - | - | CASSQVRGTGGYTF | TGTGCCAGCAGCCAAGTGAGAGGTACGGGAGGCTACACCTTC
TRBJ1-1 | TRBV19 | few | - | CAASPVMNTEAFF | TGTGCCGCTTCCCCGGTAATGAACACTGAAGCTTTCTTT
TRBJ2-6 | TRBV20-1 | - | TRBD2 | CSATGTSGTGANVLTF | TGCAGTGCCACCGGGACTAGCGGAACTGGGGCCAACGTCCTGACTTTC
TRBJ1-3 | TRBV7-2 | - | TRBD1 | CASSLVTGSGNTIYF | TGTGCCAGCAGCTTAGTGACAGGGAGTGGAAACACCATATATTTT
TRBJ1-4 | TRBV20-1 | - | - | CSAYSQTATNEKLFF | TGCAGTGCTTACTCCCAGACCGCAACTAATGAAAAACTGTTTTTT
TRBJ2-3 | TRBV6-1 | - | - | CASSEVGSAGTQYF | TGTGCCAGCAGTGAAGTTGGCTCGGCCGGCACGCAGTATTTT
TRBJ2-1 | TRBV6-1 | few | - | CASSEDPRGHTYNEQFF | TGTGCCAGCAGTGAAGACCCCAGGGGACATACCTACAATGAGCAGTTCTTC
TRBJ1-1 | TRBV6-1 | - | TRBD1 | CASSQYRGGTEAFF | TGTGCCAGCAGTCAGTACAGGGGAGGAACTGAAGCTTTCTTT
TRBJ1-2 | TRBV20-1 | few | - | CSAIVDRNYGYTF | TGCAGTGCTATCGTGGACCGGAACTATGGCTACACCTTC
TRBJ1-3 | TRBV19 | - | TRBD1 | CASSIGTGSGNTIYF | TGTGCCAGTAGTATTGGGACAGGGTCCGGAAACACCATATATTTT
TRBJ2-3 | TRBV29-1 | - | - | CSVEAQGLSDTQYF | TGCAGCGTTGAAGCACAGGGCTTGTCAGATACGCAGTATTTT
TRBJ1-1 | TRBV6-1 | few | - | CASTWGDAEAFF | TGTGCCAGCACGTGGGGGGACGCTGAAGCTTTCTTT
TRBJ2-7 | TRBV15 | few | TRBD1 | CATSRTQGREQYF | TGTGCCACCAGCAGAACACAGGGGCGCGAGCAGTACTTC
TRBJ2-5 | TRBV20-1 | - | - | CSAPTGSSETQYF | TGCAGTGCTCCCACGGGGAGTTCGGAGACCCAGTACTTC
TRBJ2-1 | TRBV10-3 | - | TRBD2 | CAISEGQRGSYNEQFF | TGTGCCATCAGTGAGGGGCAGCGGGGCTCCTACAATGAGCAGTTCTTC
TRBJ2-7 | TRBV12-3/TRBV12-4 | few | TRBD1 | CASSTHSRPGQGYEQYF | TGTGCCAGCAGTACACATTCTAGGCCGGGACAGGGGTACGAGCAGTACTTC
TRBJ1-2 | TRBV19 | few | - | CASRETGSYGYTF | TGTGCCAGTAGGGAAACAGGGTCCTATGGCTACACCTTC
TRBJ2-5 | TRBV20-1 | - | TRBD2 | CSARGGTSGSTETQYF | TGCAGTGCTAGAGGGGGAACTAGCGGGAGTACAGAGACCCAGTACTTC
TRBJ2-7 | TRBV7-2 | - | - | CACSYASHASYEQYF | TGTGCCTGCAGCTATGCCTCCCACGCCTCCTACGAGCAGTACTTC
TRBJ1-2 | TRBV7-2 | - | - | CASSLDLSGGYGYTF | TGTGCCAGCAGCTTAGACCTCAGTGGGGGATATGGCTACACCTTC